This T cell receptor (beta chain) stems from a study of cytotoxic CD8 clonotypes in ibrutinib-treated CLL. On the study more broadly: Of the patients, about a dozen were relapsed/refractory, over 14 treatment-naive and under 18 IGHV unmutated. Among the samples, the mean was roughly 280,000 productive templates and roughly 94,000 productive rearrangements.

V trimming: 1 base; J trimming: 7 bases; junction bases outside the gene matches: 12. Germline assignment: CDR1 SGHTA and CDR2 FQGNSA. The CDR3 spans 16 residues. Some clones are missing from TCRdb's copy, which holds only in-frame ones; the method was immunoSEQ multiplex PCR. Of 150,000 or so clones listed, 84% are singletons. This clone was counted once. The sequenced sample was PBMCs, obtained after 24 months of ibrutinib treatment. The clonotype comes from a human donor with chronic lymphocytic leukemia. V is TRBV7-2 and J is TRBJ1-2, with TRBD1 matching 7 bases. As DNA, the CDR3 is TGTGCCAGCAGCTTAGGGATCGGGAGGGGGCCGCGTGGCTACACCTTC. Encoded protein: CASSLGIGRGPRGYTF.